Listed here are 30 T cell receptor beta chains from one sample, sequenced in a study of T cells in Graves' hyperthyroidism and ophthalmopathy. Amplification targeted TCR beta CDR3 regions from RNA transcripts. HTBI primers were the set used in a first-round RT-PCR of the TCR CDR3. TCRdb ran MiXCR on the multiplex PCR reads and lists one entry per CDR3 protein. Of about 570,000 distinct CDR3 sequences in the sample, about 45% were seen once. Specimen: peripheral blood or thyroid tissue (not recorded which). These receptors all come from an adult woman with Graves' disease, either hyperthyroidism or ophthalmopathy (not recorded which).

This clonotype was seen a single time. The rearrangement links TRBV9 to TRBJ1-1; tentatively, D is TRBD1 (5 bases). V was pared by 3 bases and J by 0 bases, with 9 bases between. CDR1 is SGDLS and CDR2 is YYNGEE in the germline V gene. The CDR3 is 14 amino acids. The CDR3 DNA sequence: TGTGCCAGCAGCGCAGGGAGGGTGAACACTGAAGCTTTCTTT. Its protein product is CASSAGRVNTEAFF. Based on the CDR3 plus reference TRBV9 and TRBJ1-1, the full variable domain is DSGVTQTPKHLITATGQRVTLRCSPRSGDLSVYWYQQSLDQGLQFLIQYYNGEERAKGNILERFSAQQFPDLHSELNLSSLELGDSALYFCASSAGRVNTEAFFGQGTRLTVV.

The chain couples TRBV19 to TRBJ1-5; unclear D gene. V lost 3 bases and J lost 7, with 7 bases in between. This CDR3 contains 12 residues. CDR1 is LNHDA, CDR2 SQIVND, per germline (reference sequence). The CDR3 here is CASSMTRQPQHF. The CDR3 region has the DNA TGTGCCAGTAGTATGACCAGGCAGCCCCAGCATTTT.

This clonotype has only a few counts. The chain uses TRBV7-2 and TRBJ2-3; D not certain. This CDR3 comprises 13 residues. Trimming shortened V by 2 bases and J by 1 base, and 4 bases separated the two germline ends. Germline V lookup: CDR1 SGHTA, CDR2 FQGNSA. The CDR3 reads CASSLSRTDTQYF. The CDR3 DNA is TGTGCCAGCAGCTTATCACGCACAGATACGCAGTATTTT.

This clonotype was seen a few times. The chain employs TRBV7-9 and TRBJ1-2; D call uncertain. Trimming removed 6 bases from V and 4 bases from J, with 12 bases in between. The germline gives CDR1 SEHNR, CDR2 FQNEAQ (reference sequence). The CDR3 loop spans 13 amino acids. CDR3 loop: CASSEDGSYGYTF. CDR3 bases: TGTGCCAGCAGTGAGGATGGGAGCTATGGCTACACCTTC.

This clonotype has more than one count but fewer than ten. V usage is TRBV29-1 and J usage is TRBJ2-3; 8 bases map to TRBD2. Germline V lookup: CDR1 SQVTM, CDR2 ANQGSEA. After removal of 0 bases from V and 2 bases from J, the junction contained 4 bases not matched to a gene. The length of the CDR3 is 15 residues. The CDR3 reads CSVEDGRGITDTQYF. The CDR3, as DNA: TGCAGCGTTGAAGACGGGAGGGGGATCACAGATACGCAGTATTTT.

This rearrangement joins TRBV9 to TRBJ1-1; a weak D match, TRBD1 (6 bases). The CDR3 extends over 15 amino acids. Germline-derived CDR1 and CDR2 are SGDLS and YYNGEE. Trimming removed 3 bases from V and 1 base from J, with 13 bases in between. CDR3 DNA sequence: TGTGCCAGCAGCGAATTGGGACATCAGAACACTGAAGCTTTCTTT. This codes for CASSELGHQNTEAFF.

This clonotype showed up many times. This chain uses TRBV6-1 with TRBJ1-4; maybe TRBD1 (6 bases). V shed 6 bases and J shed 4 bases, with 15 bases lying between them. Germline V gives CDR1 MNHNS, CDR2 SASEGT. This CDR3 comprises 15 residues. The CDR3 DNA reads as TGTGCCAGCAGAAAGGGGGGCGGATATAATGAAAAACTGTTTTTT. This codes for CASRKGGGYNEKLFF.

This clonotype showed up many times. V and J are TRBV2 and TRBJ1-6; 7 nucleotides match TRBD1. With 5 bases clipped from V and 4 bases from J, the junction kept 5 bases outside the gene matches. The CDR3 length is 15 residues. Germline values: CDR1 SNHLY, CDR2 FYNNEI. CDR3 in DNA: TGTGCCAGCAGTCCGGGACAGTCTTATAATTCACCCCTCCACTTT. Translated, it gives CASSPGQSYNSPLHF.

The CDR3 reads CASSSRTSGFTGELFF. The CDR3 DNA reads as TGTGCCAGCAGCTCGAGGACTAGCGGGTTCACCGGGGAGCTGTTTTTT. V and J are TRBV7-6 and TRBJ2-2; 11 bases align to TRBD2. The CDR3 length is 16 residues. Germline values: CDR1 SGHVS, CDR2 FNYEAQ. Losses at the gene ends were 4 bases for V and 4 bases for J; bases not matched to a gene: 5. Supplemented by reference TRBV7-6 and TRBJ2-2, the full variable domain reads GAGVSQSPRYKVTKRGQDVALRCDPISGHVSLYWYRQALGQGPEFLTYFNYEAQQDKSGLPNDRFSAERPEGSISTLTIQRTEQRDSAMYRCASSSRTSGFTGELFFGEGSRLTVL.

This clonotype was counted a single time. The chain has TRBV15 and TRBJ1-2; D gene ambiguous. The V end was cut by 2 bases, the J end by 4 bases, with 5 bases between. Germline V CDR1 and CDR2: LNHNV, YYDKDF (reference sequence). The CDR3 is made up of 12 amino acids. CDR3 residues: CATSRPVYGYTF. As DNA, the CDR3 is TGTGCCACCAGCAGACCCGTCTATGGCTACACCTTC. Filled out from reference TRBV15 and TRBJ1-2, the complete variable domain reads DAMVIQNPRYQVTQFGKPVTLSCSQTLNHNVMYWYQQKSSQAPKLLFHYYDKDFNNEADTPDNFQSRRPNTSFCFLDIRSPGLGDTAMYLCATSRPVYGYTFGSGTRLTVV.

The chain has TRBV4-2 and TRBJ2-6; 9 positions agree with TRBD2. The CDR3 spans 17 residues. Germline values: CDR1 LGHNA, CDR2 YNFKEQ. The trim removed 4 bases at V and 1 base at J, leaving 5 bases unmatched. The DNA of the CDR3 is TGTGCCAGCAGCCCCAAAACTAGCGGGTCTGGGGCCAACGTCCTGACTTTC. Its translation: CASSPKTSGSGANVLTF.

This rearrangement joins TRBV19 to TRBJ2-6; D may correspond to TRBD1 or TRBD2 (5 bases each). The germline V gene encodes CDR1 LNHDA and CDR2 SQIVND (reference sequence). The V end was cut by 5 bases, the J end by 1 base, with 9 bases between. CDR3 size: 15 residues. This chain's CDR3 is CASSWGMSGANVLTF. The CDR3 bases are TGTGCCAGTAGTTGGGGGATGTCTGGGGCCAACGTCCTGACTTTC. Supplemented by reference TRBV19 and TRBJ2-6, the full variable domain reads DGGITQSPKYLFRKEGQNVTLSCEQNLNHDAMYWYRQDPGQGLRLIYYSQIVNDFQKGDIAEGYSVSREKKESFPLTVTSAQKNPTAFYLCASSWGMSGANVLTFGAGSRLTVL.

This clonotype was found many times. The V gene is TRBV11-2, the J gene TRBJ2-7, with 8 bases aligning to TRBD2. The CDR3 has 15 residues. In germline, CDR1 is SGHAT, CDR2 FQNNGV. The V gene end was trimmed by 5 bases and the J gene end by 0 bases; junction bases not matched to a gene: 6. This CDR3 reads CASSTVTSASYEQYF. The CDR3 DNA is TGTGCCAGCAGCACCGTGACTAGCGCCTCCTACGAGCAGTACTTC.

This clonotype has more than one count but fewer than ten. It is unclear where the CDR3 begins or ends on the DNA, so no DNA is shown, and the CDR3 is as TCRdb lists it. The V gene is TRBV10-3, the J gene TRBJ1-2. Both ends counted, the CDR3 spans 16 residues. Germline V gene lookup returns CDR1 ENHRY and CDR2 SYGVKD. CDR3 protein: CAISESVAVTNYGYTF.

This clonotype was seen only a few times. The chain joins TRBV28 to TRBJ2-6; D may be TRBD2 (5 bases). Between the trimmed V and J ends, which lost 3 bases and 0 bases, there was a span of 15 bases. This CDR3 contains 18 residues. CDR1 and CDR2 (germline): MDHEN, SYDVKM. Written as DNA, the CDR3 is TGTGCCAGCAGTTTTGTAGCCGGCGGAGGCTCTGGGGCCAACGTCCTGACTTTC. Protein product: CASSFVAGGGSGANVLTF.

This chain connects TRBV29-1 to TRBJ1-2, with D tentatively TRBD1 (6 bases). This CDR3 contains 15 residues. Trimming removed 6 bases from V and 4 bases from J, with 21 bases in between. The germline V gene has CDR1 SQVTM and CDR2 ANQGSEA. CDR3 DNA sequence: TGCAGCGTGCGAAGCACTCACAGGGTATCCTATGGCTACACCTTC. Protein product: CSVRSTHRVSYGYTF.

The chain combines TRBV11-2 with TRBJ2-5, with D unresolved. Trimming cost V 0 bases and J 4 bases, with 6 bases left between them. Germline assignment: CDR1 SGHAT and CDR2 FQNNGV. CDR3 size: 13 residues. The CDR3 DNA is TGTGCCAGCAGCTTAGATCTCCGAGAGACCCAGTACTTC. Protein: CASSLDLRETQYF.

The chain couples TRBV2 to TRBJ1-5; D is unclear. Trimming pared 10 bases from V and 7 bases from J, leaving 20 bases between. Germline-derived CDR1 and CDR2 are SNHLY and FYNNEI. CDR3 length equals 14 residues. CDR3: CATSAGESRQPQHF. The CDR3, as DNA: TGTGCCACCTCCGCGGGAGAATCACGGCAGCCCCAGCATTTT.

This chain links TRBV7-2 with TRBJ1-1, with a possible D match to TRBD1 (6 bases). CDR3 length: 15 amino acids. V lost 4 bases, J lost 0 bases, and 12 bases lay in between. Germline CDR1 reads SGHTA; CDR2 reads FQGNSA. The CDR3 sequence: CASSSGQILNTEAFF. In DNA form, the CDR3 reads TGTGCCAGCAGCTCCGGACAGATTTTGAACACTGAAGCTTTCTTT.

This clonotype was observed many times. The chain has TRBV20-1 and TRBJ2-7; no clear D gene. Germline CDR1 DFQATT, CDR2 SNEGSKA (reference sequence). The CDR3 is made up of 13 amino acids. V shed 0 bases and J shed 4 bases, with 10 bases lying between them. CDR3 coding DNA: TGCAGTGCTAGAGATTCTTCCGATTACGAGCAGTACTTC. Translation gives CSARDSSDYEQYF.

At least ten counts were recorded for this clonotype. J is TRBJ1-5 and V is TRBV13; D possibly corresponds to TRBD1 (6 bases). The V gene lost 9 bases and the J gene lost 4 bases, with 7 bases spanning the gap. CDR3 size: 11 residues. The germline CDR1 and CDR2 sequences are PRHDT and FYEKMQ (reference sequence). CDR3 coding DNA: TGTGCCAGAACAGGGAATCAGCCCCAGCATTTT. Protein sequence: CARTGNQPQHF.

This clonotype was found many times. This chain joins TRBV10-3 and TRBJ2-7; 12 nucleotides match TRBD2. The CDR3 length is 14 residues. Per germline, CDR1 ENHRY and CDR2 SYGVKD. V gave up 6 bases and J gave up 2 bases; unmatched junction bases: 2. The CDR3 nucleotides read TGTGCCATCAGCGGACTAGCGGGAACCTACGAGCAGTACTTC. This sequence encodes CAISGLAGTYEQYF.

This clonotype was recorded many times. The J gene is TRBJ1-2, the V gene TRBV20-1; D perhaps matches TRBD1 (5 bases). V lost 4 bases to trimming and J lost 7 bases, with 10 bases between them. Germline V gene data show CDR1 as DFQATT and CDR2 as SNEGSKA (reference sequence). The CDR3 spans 11 residues. This CDR3 reads CSAKAGTGYTF. The CDR3 DNA reads TGCAGTGCTAAGGCAGGGACTGGCTACACCTTC.

In the case of this clonotype: An end of the junction does not agree with germline; a read error may underlie this. The chain has TRBV7-9 and TRBJ2-7, with a weak D call TRBD1 (6 bases). Germline V lookup: CDR1 SEHNR, CDR2 FQNEAQ (reference sequence). The CDR3 loop spans 15 amino acids. CDR3 sequence (DNA): TGCGCCAGCAGCCAAGAGTACAGGGTAATCGACGAGCAGTACTTC. It specifies CASSQEYRVIDEQYF.

As concerns this clonotype: An end of the junction does not agree with germline; a read error may underlie this. The CDR3 sequence: CASSPESRSNEQNF. The CDR3 DNA sequence: TGTGCCAGCAGTCCTGAAAGTCGATCCAACGAGCAGAACTTC. The chain is built from TRBV7-9 and TRBJ2-7; D is ambiguous. The germline V gene has CDR1 SEHNR and CDR2 FQNEAQ (reference sequence). The CDR3 runs to 14 residues.

The CDR3: CASSSGLAGGAGELFF. The CDR3 region has the DNA TGTGCCAGCAGCTCGGGACTAGCGGGAGGGGCCGGGGAGCTGTTTTTT. The rearrangement joins TRBV7-9 to TRBJ2-2; 16 nucleotides match TRBD2. This CDR3 spans 16 amino acids. Germline-derived CDR1 and CDR2 are SEHNR and FQNEAQ (reference sequence). V lost 4 bases and J lost 6; bases outside the gene matches: 2.

V usage is TRBV11-2 and J usage is TRBJ1-6, with 7 bases lining up with TRBD1. J was trimmed by 8 bases and V by 4 bases; bases with no gene match: 8. Germline CDR1 SGHAT, CDR2 FQNNGV. CDR3 length: 15 residues. CDR3 amino acids: CASSSTLGGYSPLHF. The CDR3 DNA is TGTGCCAGCAGCTCTACCCTAGGGGGCTATTCACCCCTCCACTTT.

The table lists this clonotype with many counts. This rearrangement joins TRBV6-5 to TRBJ2-7, with TRBD1 as a possible D gene (6 bases). The germline CDR1 and CDR2 sequences are MNHEY and SVGAGI. With 6 bases removed from V and 1 base from J, the gap between germline ends came to 7 bases. CDR3 length: 12 residues. The CDR3 coding sequence is TGTGCCAGCAGCAGGGGATCCTACGAGCAGTACTTC. It codes for CASSRGSYEQYF.

This clonotype appeared many times. The chain recombines TRBV15 with TRBJ1-6; TRBD1 matches 7 bases. Trimming removed 5 bases from V and 5 bases from J; junction bases left unmatched: 6. This CDR3 is built from 15 residues. The germline V gene has CDR1 LNHNV and CDR2 YYDKDF (reference sequence). The DNA of the CDR3 is TGTGCCACCAGCGGGTTTACAGGGGATAATTCACCCCTCCACTTT. The encoded protein is CATSGFTGDNSPLHF.

The chain recombines TRBV9 with TRBJ1-6; 8 bases fit TRBD1. Germline assignment: CDR1 SGDLS and CDR2 YYNGEE. After removal of 0 bases from V and 4 bases from J, the junction contained 3 bases not matched to a gene. CDR3 length: 16 amino acids. CDR3 in amino acids: CASSVDGQGYNSPLHF. The CDR3 nucleotides are TGTGCCAGCAGCGTAGATGGACAGGGTTATAATTCACCCCTCCACTTT.